This is a list of T cell receptor beta chains from one sample in a study of blood T cells in healthy people across ages. TCRdb recomputed calls from the 5' RACE reads with MiXCR, one row per CDR3 protein. Of 1.2 million to 1.5 million distinct CDR3 sequences listed, approximately 59% are singletons. Sequenced: blood. All receptors come from a man aged 18 to 29 in good health. The CDR3 runs from the conserved cysteine through the conserved F or W. A D gene is named only where the DNA matches it firmly. Expanded clones get a size class; other rows say once, few or many, or leave the size out.

clone size,J gene,D gene,V gene,CDR3 protein,CDR3 DNA
.,TRBJ1-2,.,TRBV11-2,CASSWGGEGYTF,TGTGCCAGCAGCTGGGGGGGCGAGGGTTACACCTTC
once,TRBJ1-1,.,TRBV27,CASRPNTGGTEAFF,TGTGCCAGCAGACCTAATACAGGAGGCACTGAAGCTTTCTTT
.,TRBJ2-7,TRBD1,TRBV3-1,CASSQRDRVAYEQYF,TGTGCCAGCAGCCAGCGGGACAGGGTAGCCTACGAGCAGTACTTC
.,TRBJ2-3,.,TRBV5-1,CASSLARGALTDTQYF,TGCGCCAGCAGCTTGGCCCGGGGGGCCCTCACAGATACGCAGTATTTT
.,TRBJ1-2,TRBD1,TRBV20-1,CSVPDRVYGYTF,TGCAGTGTTCCAGACAGGGTCTATGGCTACACCTTC
.,TRBJ1-2,.,TRBV29-1,CSISPALGYGYTF,TGCAGTATCTCCCCAGCTTTGGGCTATGGCTACACCTTC
.,TRBJ2-1,.,TRBV3-1,CASSAGRIGVLGYEQFF,TGTGCCAGCAGCGCTGGGAGGATCGGGGTCCTCGGGTATGAGCAGTTCTTC
.,TRBJ2-5,TRBD2,TRBV28,CASRRLARNQETQYF,TGTGCCAGCAGGCGACTAGCCAGAAACCAAGAGACCCAGTACTTC
.,TRBJ2-1,.,TRBV15,CATSRDSKGNNEQFF,TGTGCCACCAGCAGAGATTCGAAGGGGAACAATGAGCAGTTCTTC
.,TRBJ2-3,TRBD2,TRBV12-3/TRBV12-4,CASRTSGGTSADTQYF,TGTGCCAGCAGGACTAGCGGGGGGACTAGCGCAGATACGCAGTATTTT
.,TRBJ1-1,.,TRBV7-2,CASSLVGGRYTEAFF,TGTGCCAGCAGCTTAGTCGGGGGCCGTTACACTGAAGCTTTCTTT
.,TRBJ1-1,.,TRBV4-2,CASSPQLDSEAFF,TGTGCCAGCAGCCCCCAACTCGACTCTGAAGCTTTCTTT
few,TRBJ2-5,TRBD1,TRBV5-5,CASSFGDSRETQYF,TGTGCCAGCAGCTTTGGGGACAGTAGAGAGACCCAGTACTTC
.,TRBJ2-5,.,TRBV5-1,CASSLGMVDETQYF,TGCGCCAGCAGCTTGGGCATGGTAGACGAGACCCAGTACTTC
few,TRBJ2-7,TRBD2,TRBV29-1,CSAETILAGGKYEQYF,TGCAGCGCCGAGACTATACTAGCGGGAGGGAAGTACGAGCAGTACTTC
.,TRBJ2-7,TRBD1,TRBV29-1,CSVARDRVYEQYF,TGCAGCGTGGCTCGGGACAGGGTGTACGAGCAGTACTTC
.,TRBJ2-7,TRBD1,TRBV4-2,CAGSQVVIDRGTYEQYF,TGTGCCGGCAGCCAAGTCGTGATCGACAGGGGGACCTACGAGCAGTACTTC
.,TRBJ2-7,.,TRBV20-1,CSAPGPGFYEQYF,TGCAGTGCTCCGGGACCGGGTTTCTACGAGCAGTACTTC
.,TRBJ1-2,.,TRBV11-2,CASSQNRDYGYTF,TGTGCCAGCAGCCAGAACCGGGACTATGGCTACACCTTC
.,TRBJ2-2,.,TRBV5-1,CASSLAAGWTGELFF,TGCGCCAGCAGCTTGGCGGCAGGGTGGACCGGGGAGCTGTTTTTT
.,TRBJ2-7,.,TRBV7-2,CASSSSAGLAYEQYF,TGTGCCAGCAGCTCCTCTGCGGGACTTGCGTACGAGCAGTACTTC
few,TRBJ1-2,.,TRBV3-1,CASSQHYGYTF,TGTGCCAGCAGCCAACACTATGGCTACACCTTC
.,TRBJ2-1,TRBD2,TRBV6-2/TRBV6-3,CASSPRGSGNEQFF,TGTGCCAGCAGTCCGCGGGGTAGCGGGAATGAGCAGTTCTTC
once,TRBJ1-5,TRBD1,TRBV7-8,CASSLRTGGRPQHF,TGTGCCAGCAGCCTGCGGACAGGGGGGCGGCCCCAGCATTTT
.,TRBJ2-1,TRBD2,TRBV3-1,CASSQDAGAYNEQFF,TGTGCCAGCAGCCAAGACGCGGGAGCCTACAATGAGCAGTTCTTC
.,TRBJ2-1,TRBD1,TRBV20-1,CSANQQGSNLEQFF,TGCAGTGCAAATCAACAGGGGTCAAACCTTGAGCAGTTCTTC
few,TRBJ1-5,.,TRBV6-2/TRBV6-3,CASSPGQYGNQPQHF,TGTGCCAGCAGTCCTGGGCAGTACGGCAATCAGCCCCAGCATTTT
few,TRBJ1-4,TRBD1,TRBV25-1,CASSEGQRKLFF,TGTGCCAGCAGTGAGGGACAGCGGAAACTGTTTTTT
.,TRBJ2-7,.,TRBV7-2,CASSLDLRVTYEQYF,TGTGCCAGCAGCTTAGATCTAAGGGTCACCTACGAGCAGTACTTC
few,TRBJ2-1,TRBD1,TRBV9,CASSAQGAINEQFF,TGTGCCAGCAGCGCGCAGGGGGCAATAAATGAGCAGTTCTTC
.,TRBJ2-4,TRBD1,TRBV12-3/TRBV12-4,CASSFRGRAKNIQYF,TGTGCCAGCAGTTTCAGGGGGCGAGCCAAAAACATTCAGTACTTC
.,TRBJ2-6,.,TRBV7-6,CASSLDTVVLTF,TGTGCCAGCAGCTTAGACACCGTTGTCCTGACTTTC
.,TRBJ2-7,TRBD1,TRBV28,CASIDRGLDEQYF,TGTGCCAGCATCGACAGGGGGCTTGATGAGCAGTACTTC
.,TRBJ1-4,.,TRBV12-3/TRBV12-4,CASRNRVRDEKLFF,TGTGCCAGCAGAAACAGGGTCCGTGATGAAAAACTGTTTTTT
.,TRBJ2-3,.,TRBV14,CASSQEITGTSTDTQYF,TGTGCCAGCAGCCAGGAAATTACAGGGACTAGCACAGATACGCAGTATTTT
.,TRBJ2-2,.,TRBV5-6,CASSLVMDTGELFF,TGTGCCAGCAGCTTGGTTATGGACACCGGGGAGCTGTTTTTT
.,TRBJ2-1,TRBD2,TRBV7-9,CASSLGAGDGNEQFF,TGTGCCAGCAGCTTAGGGGCGGGAGATGGCAATGAGCAGTTCTTC
.,TRBJ1-5,.,TRBV7-2,CASSLAISSNQPQHF,TGTGCCAGCAGCTTAGCCATTTCTAGCAATCAGCCCCAGCATTTT
.,TRBJ1-4,.,TRBV29-1,CSVEEAGADEKLFF,TGCAGCGTTGAAGAGGCCGGGGCGGATGAAAAACTGTTTTTT
few,TRBJ2-4,TRBD1,TRBV28,CASSSQGTGGKQYF,TGTGCCAGCAGTTCTCAGGGGACAGGGGGAAAGCAGTACTTC
.,TRBJ1-1,TRBD1,TRBV10-3,CAISRDRVFAFF,TGTGCCATCAGCCGGGACAGGGTTTTCGCTTTCTTT
.,TRBJ2-5,.,TRBV28,CASSFEGVGQETQYF,TGTGCCAGCAGTTTCGAGGGGGTAGGCCAAGAGACCCAGTACTTC
.,TRBJ2-4,.,TRBV9,CASSADSEGNIQYF,TGTGCCAGCAGCGCCGACTCGGAGGGGAACATTCAGTACTTC
.,TRBJ2-7,TRBD2,TRBV10-3,CAISSGGYEQYF,TGTGCCATCAGTAGCGGGGGCTACGAGCAGTACTTC
.,TRBJ2-7,TRBD1,TRBV6-1,CASSEAGQGGYEQYF,TGTGCCAGCAGTGAGGCGGGACAGGGGGGCTACGAGCAGTACTTC
.,TRBJ2-7,.,TRBV4-1,CASSQGLLRERATYEQYF,TGCGCCAGCAGCCAAGGTCTCCTTAGGGAGCGGGCAACCTACGAGCAGTACTTC
few,TRBJ2-7,.,TRBV9,CASSAGGQNEQYF,TGTGCCAGCAGCGCCGGGGGACAGAACGAGCAGTACTTC